The present T cell receptor (beta chain) was sequenced within a study of blood T cell repertoires in COVID-19 (dated by TCRdb to 2020 to 2021). About the study as a whole: Samples covering the acute and convalescent phases of COVID-19 were provided by collaborators in the United States, Italy and Spain. The material from the prospective study consisted of cDNA or gDNA derived from T cells, B-cell-depleted T cells, or PBMCs. The dataset comprised deeply sampled blood TCRbeta repertoires from subjects exposed to, actively infected with, or recovered from COVID-19. A freely available public database, intended as a resource for researchers studying the immune response to SARS-CoV-2, is where the repertoires were released. Samples came from the ongoing ImmuneRACE study (first 160 participants) plus 1,254 subjects from 6 global collaborators. A de-identified subject ID, COVID-19 status, age in years and sex were almost always included in the sample metadata. HLA class I and class II types, where available, came from metadata supplied by the sample provider rather than from assay-based typing.

Inclusive of the bounding cysteine and phenylalanine, the CDR3 is 15 residues long. Of the read, only the CDR3 DNA is kept; its 45 bases are in frame from base 1. Ends trimmed: V by 3 bases, J by 2 bases; bases unmatched to a gene: 5. CDR1 is given as SGHDT and CDR2 as YYEEEE, both from the germline V gene. Overall study results and their limits: The quantity of clinical and demographic metadata differed by source and by participant and was supplied without curation.

Each collaborating institution followed its own protocols to collect whole blood in K2EDTA tubes. Collaborator samples were shipped for TCRbeta analysis as frozen whole blood, isolated PBMCs, or DNA extracted from either sample type. Comment on this clone: Its antigen remains undetermined. No base quality values were provided; no much bigger clone lies one nucleotide off.

TCRbeta CDR3 regions were amplified from genomic DNA by means of the immunoSEQ Assay, a bias-controlled multiplex PCR. The published analysis was carried out like this. The number of nucleated cells in each sample was estimated from the amplification of reference gene primers within the assay. To quantify the absolute abundance of each unique TCRbeta CDR3 rearrangement, sequence reads were collapsed and filtered. Productive Simpson clonality was computed per sample as the square root of Simpson's diversity index over productive rearrangements. The table comes from immuneACCESS by way of TCRdb, which keeps in-frame sequences with V and J called. Part of the clones is missing from these tables; in studies checked, under half for an unresolved V gene and the rest for unknown reasons. From that table come the V and J calls and clone size; the DNA was used to work out D and trimming. The sample data list 100,000 or so clones, and approximately 92% of these were observed just once. The top ten hold 5% to 6% of the sample.

The sequencing input was peripheral blood. The rearrangement combines TRBV5-6 with TRBJ2-3; 8 bases in between match TRBD2. The TCR was taken from a man between 45 and 60 years old with active COVID-19. The nucleotide sequence reads as follows: TGTGCCAGCAGCTCCCTCGGGGGGGCCACAGATACGCAGTATTTT. It translates to CASSSLGGATDTQYF.